This T cell receptor beta chain was recorded in a study of blood T cells in healthy people across ages. Whole-study findings and limits: The percentage of naive T cells correlated strongly with TCR beta diversity.

A sample-barcoded 5' primer and a J-beta primer mix were used in a second PCR of roughly 6 to 11 cycles. TCRdb analysed the 5' RACE reads with MiXCR anew, one entry per CDR3 protein. The table has hundreds of thousands of distinct CDR3 sequences, about 21% seen once; the top ten hold around 3.4%. The CDR3 spans 17 residues. The ends were cut back, 6 bases at V and 5 bases at J, with 25 bases in the middle. CDR1 is MDHEN, CDR2 SYDVKM, per germline. Worth noting for this clonotype: What it binds is not known.

The sample taken for sequencing was blood. V is TRBV28 and J is TRBJ1-1; no clear D gene. The receptor comes from a man in his sixties or seventies in good health. CDR3 DNA: TGTGCCAGCAGCCCCGGTGTGGCAGGAAGGCGGCGAACTGAAGCTTTCTTT. This encodes CASSPGVAGRRRTEAFF.